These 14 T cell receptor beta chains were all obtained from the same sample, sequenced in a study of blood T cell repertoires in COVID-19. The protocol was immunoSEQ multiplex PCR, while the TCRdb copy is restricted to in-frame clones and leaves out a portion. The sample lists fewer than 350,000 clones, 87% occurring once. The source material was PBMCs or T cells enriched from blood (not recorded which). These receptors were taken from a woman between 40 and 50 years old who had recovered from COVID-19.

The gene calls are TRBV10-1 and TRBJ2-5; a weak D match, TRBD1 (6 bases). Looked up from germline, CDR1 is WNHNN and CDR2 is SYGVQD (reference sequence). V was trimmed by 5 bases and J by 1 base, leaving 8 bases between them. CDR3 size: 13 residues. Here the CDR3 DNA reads TGCGCCAGCAGTCGACAGGTCCAAGAGACCCAGTACTTC. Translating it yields CASSRQVQETQYF.

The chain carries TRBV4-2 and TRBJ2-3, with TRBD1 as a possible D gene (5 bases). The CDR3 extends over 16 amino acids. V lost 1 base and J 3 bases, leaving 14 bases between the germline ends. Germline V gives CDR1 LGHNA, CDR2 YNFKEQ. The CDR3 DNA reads TGTGCCAGCAGCCAAGGCTCAGGGATTTGGACAGATACGCAGTATTTT. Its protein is CASSQGSGIWTDTQYF.

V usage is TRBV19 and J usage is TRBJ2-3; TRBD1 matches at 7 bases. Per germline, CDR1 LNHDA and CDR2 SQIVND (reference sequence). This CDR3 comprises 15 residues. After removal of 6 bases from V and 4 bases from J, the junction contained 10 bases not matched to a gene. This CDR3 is CASRAQAGGADTQYF. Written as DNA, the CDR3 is TGTGCCAGTAGGGCCCAGGCAGGGGGAGCAGATACGCAGTATTTT. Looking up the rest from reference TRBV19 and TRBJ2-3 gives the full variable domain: DGGITQSPKYLFRKEGQNVTLSCEQNLNHDAMYWYRQDPGQGLRLIYYSQIVNDFQKGDIAEGYSVSREKKESFPLTVTSAQKNPTAFYLCASRAQAGGADTQYFGPGTRLTVL.

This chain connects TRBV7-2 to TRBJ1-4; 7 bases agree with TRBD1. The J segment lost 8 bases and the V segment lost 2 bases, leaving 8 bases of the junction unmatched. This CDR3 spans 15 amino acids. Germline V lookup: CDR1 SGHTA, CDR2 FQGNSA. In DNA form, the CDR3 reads TGTGCCAGCAGCTTAACAGGGGTCCTTACGGAAAAACTGTTTTTT. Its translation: CASSLTGVLTEKLFF. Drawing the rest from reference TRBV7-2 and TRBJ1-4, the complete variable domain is GAGVSQSPSNKVTEKGKDVELRCDPISGHTALYWYRQSLGQGLEFLIYFQGNSAPDKSGLPSDRFSAERTGGSVSTLTIQRTQQEDSAVYLCASSLTGVLTEKLFFGSGTQLSVL.

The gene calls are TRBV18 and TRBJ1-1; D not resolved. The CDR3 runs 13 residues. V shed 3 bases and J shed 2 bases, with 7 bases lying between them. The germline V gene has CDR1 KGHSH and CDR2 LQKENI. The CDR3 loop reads CASSPAPNTEAFF. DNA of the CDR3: TGTGCCAGCTCACCGGCACCAAACACTGAAGCTTTCTTT.

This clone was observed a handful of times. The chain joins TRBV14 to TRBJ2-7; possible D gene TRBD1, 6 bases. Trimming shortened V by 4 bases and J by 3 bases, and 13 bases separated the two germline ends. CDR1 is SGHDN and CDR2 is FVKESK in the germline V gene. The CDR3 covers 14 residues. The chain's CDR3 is CASSPGQPNYEQYF. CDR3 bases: TGTGCCAGCAGCCCCGGACAGCCAAACTACGAGCAGTACTTC.

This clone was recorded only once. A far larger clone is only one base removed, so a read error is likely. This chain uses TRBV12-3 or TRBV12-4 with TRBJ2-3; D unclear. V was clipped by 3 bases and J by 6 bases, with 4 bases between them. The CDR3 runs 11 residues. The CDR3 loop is CASSFVDTQYF. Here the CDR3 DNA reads TGTGCCAGCAGTTTCGTTGATACGCAGTATTTT.

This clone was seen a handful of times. CDR3 in amino acids: CASSSQGYGYTF. CDR3 coding DNA: TGTGCCAGCAGCTCACAGGGCTATGGCTACACCTTC. The rearrangement joins TRBV7-9 to TRBJ1-2; possible D gene TRBD1, 6 bases. Germline assignment: CDR1 SEHNR and CDR2 FQNEAQ (reference sequence). The CDR3 spans 12 residues. Trimming shortened V by 4 bases and J by 4 bases, and 7 bases separated the two germline ends.

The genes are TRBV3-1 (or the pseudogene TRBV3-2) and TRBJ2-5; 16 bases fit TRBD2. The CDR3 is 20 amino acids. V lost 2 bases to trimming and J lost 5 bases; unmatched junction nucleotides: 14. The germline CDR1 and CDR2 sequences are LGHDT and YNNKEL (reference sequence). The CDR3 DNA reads TGTGCCAGCAGCCAAAGCCGTCCCGGGACTAGCGGGAGGGCCCGGGAGACCCAGTACTTC. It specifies CASSQSRPGTSGRARETQYF.

CDR3 sequence: CASSLTAGRGEQYF. CDR3 DNA: TGTGCCAGCAGTTTAACTGCGGGGAGGGGCGAGCAGTACTTC. V is TRBV27 and J is TRBJ2-7, with 7 positions matching TRBD2. Germline CDR1 is MNHEY and CDR2 is SMNVEV (reference sequence). V shed 2 bases and J 6 bases; nucleotides not matched to a gene: 7. There are 14 residues in the CDR3.

Here the CDR3 DNA reads TGTGCCACCAGTAACCCGGGACTAGCGGGCCAAGAGACCCAGTACTTC. Protein product: CATSNPGLAGQETQYF. The rearrangement uses TRBV24-1 and TRBJ2-5; 12 bases are shared with TRBD2. Trimming took 6 bases from V and 1 from J; bases not matched to a gene: 5. The germline V gene encodes CDR1 KGHDR and CDR2 SFDVKD. This CDR3 is built from 16 residues.

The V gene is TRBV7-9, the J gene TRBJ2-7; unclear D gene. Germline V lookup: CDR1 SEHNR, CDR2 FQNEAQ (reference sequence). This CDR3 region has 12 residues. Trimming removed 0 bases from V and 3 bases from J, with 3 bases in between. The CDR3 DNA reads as TGTGCCAGCAGCTTAGCCTTCTACGAGCAGTACTTC. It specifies CASSLAFYEQYF.

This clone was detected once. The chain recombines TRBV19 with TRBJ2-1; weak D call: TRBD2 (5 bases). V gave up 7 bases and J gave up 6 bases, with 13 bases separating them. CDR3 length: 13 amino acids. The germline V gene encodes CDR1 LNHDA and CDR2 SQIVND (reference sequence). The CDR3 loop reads CASKAADGNEQFF. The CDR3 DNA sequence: TGTGCCAGTAAAGCGGCAGACGGCAATGAGCAGTTCTTC. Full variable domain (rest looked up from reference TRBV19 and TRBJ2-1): DGGITQSPKYLFRKEGQNVTLSCEQNLNHDAMYWYRQDPGQGLRLIYYSQIVNDFQKGDIAEGYSVSREKKESFPLTVTSAQKNPTAFYLCASKAADGNEQFFGPGTRLTVL.

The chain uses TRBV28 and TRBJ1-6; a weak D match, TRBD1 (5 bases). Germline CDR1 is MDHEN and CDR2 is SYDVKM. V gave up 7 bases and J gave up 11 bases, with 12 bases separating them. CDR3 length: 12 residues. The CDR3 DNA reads TGTGCCAGCACTTCCCCGGGGGCACCCCTCCACTTT. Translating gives CASTSPGAPLHF.